This entry describes one T cell receptor beta chain. Germline CDR1 and CDR2: MDHEN and SYDVKM. The CDR3 extends over 13 amino acids. V lost 3 bases to trimming and J lost 6 bases, with 9 bases between them. Here immunoSEQ multiplex PCR was the method, and the copy in TCRdb shows in-frame clones only, minus some. Found here are fewer than 2.5 million clones, 93% of them singletons; the top ten hold around 0.37%. The data originate from a study of shared clonotypes between healthy human individuals. Source material: naive CD4+ T cells from PBMCs. Subset given: CD45RA+ positively selected. The sequence came from a man younger than 35 in good health. Some clones in this sample may be carry-over from other donors' samples. This rearrangement joins TRBV28 to TRBJ2-4; D unclear. The CDR3 region is CASSFRAVNIQYF. The CDR3, as DNA: TGTGCCAGCAGTTTCCGCGCCGTAAACATTCAGTACTTC.